Following are 21 T cell receptor beta chains from one sample sequenced in a study of T cell responses to AZD1222 COVID-19 vaccine. Clones were sequenced by immunoSEQ multiplex PCR, and TCRdb holds only the in-frame ones, with some missing. The sample records 110,000 to 150,000 clones, 85% to 95% being singletons. The sequencing used peripheral blood, collected on day 0 of AZD1222 vaccination. Receptor source: an adult in good health.

The chain combines TRBV29-1 with TRBJ2-4; D is undetermined. This CDR3 spans 11 amino acids. The germline V and J ends were trimmed by 4 bases and 5 bases, with 6 bases remaining between them. Germline V lookup: CDR1 SQVTM, CDR2 ANQGSEA. The CDR3 is CSVAAENIQYF. Here the CDR3 DNA reads TGCAGCGTTGCTGCAGAAAACATTCAGTACTTC.

This clone was seen once. The chain has TRBV5-4 and TRBJ1-2, with D perhaps matching TRBD1 (6 bases). V was pared by 10 bases and J by 4 bases, with 17 bases between. The CDR3 loop spans 13 amino acids. Per the germline V gene, CDR1 is SGHNT and CDR2 is YYREEE (reference sequence). The CDR3 sequence: CAGTQEGVYGYTF. The CDR3 nucleotides are TGTGCCGGGACACAAGAGGGGGTCTATGGCTACACCTTC. The complete variable domain, with remaining parts taken from reference TRBV5-4 and TRBJ1-2, reads ETGVTQSPTHLIKTRGQQVTLRCSSQSGHNTVSWYQQALGQGPQFIFQYYREEENGRGNFPPRFSGLQFPNYSSELNVNALELDDSALYLCAGTQEGVYGYTFGSGTRLTVV.

This rearrangement joins TRBV9 to TRBJ2-2, with 9 nucleotides matching TRBD2. The CDR3 extends over 15 amino acids. Trimming removed 4 bases from V and 7 bases from J; junction bases left unmatched: 8. CDR1 and CDR2 (germline): SGDLS, YYNGEE. As DNA, the CDR3 is TGTGCCAGCAGCCCCCGGACTAGCGAAGGCGGGGAGCTGTTTTTT. This encodes CASSPRTSEGGELFF.

This chain connects TRBV9 to TRBJ1-2; TRBD1 aligns across 8 bases. From germline, CDR1 is SGDLS and CDR2 YYNGEE. Trimming cost V 1 base and J 6 bases; bases outside gene matches: 5. The length of the CDR3 is 14 residues. The CDR3 bases are TGTGCCAGCAGCGTAACCGGACAGGGTCATGGCTACACCTTC. It codes for CASSVTGQGHGYTF.

The table lists this clone with a count of one. The J gene is TRBJ2-3, the V gene TRBV7-9; no firm D call. Deletions cut 2 bases from V and 3 bases from J, with 6 bases between. Per germline, CDR1 SEHNR and CDR2 FQNEAQ (reference sequence). The CDR3 sequence is 13 residues long. This CDR3 reads CASSLTETDTQYF. CDR3 DNA sequence: TGTGCCAGCAGCTTAACAGAGACAGATACGCAGTATTTT.

The table lists this clone with a count of one. This chain joins TRBV6-1 and TRBJ1-6; TRBD1 matches at 12 bases. This CDR3 is built from 17 residues. Per germline, CDR1 MNHNS and CDR2 SASEGT. The J segment lost 9 bases and the V segment lost 1 base, leaving 7 bases of the junction unmatched. In DNA form, the CDR3 reads TGTGCCAGCAGTGAAGGGACCGGGACAGGGGGCCGTTCACCCCTCCACTTT. Encoded protein: CASSEGTGTGGRSPLHF.

This chain connects TRBV5-1 to TRBJ2-3; 10 bases are a match to TRBD2. Per germline, CDR1 SGHRS and CDR2 YFSETQ. There are 17 residues in the CDR3. J was trimmed by 0 bases and V by 1 base; bases with no gene match: 5. CDR3: CASSLTQRGGSTDTQYF. The CDR3 nucleotides read TGCGCCAGCAGCTTGACCCAGCGGGGGGGTAGCACAGATACGCAGTATTTT.

A single count supports this clone. The chain carries TRBV29-1 and TRBJ1-2, with a possible D match to TRBD1 (5 bases). This CDR3 contains 13 residues. Germline loops: CDR1 SQVTM, CDR2 ANQGSEA. The V end was cut by 4 bases, the J end by 4 bases, with 13 bases between. The chain's CDR3 is CSVASRGGYGYTF. Written as DNA, the CDR3 is TGCAGCGTTGCCTCAAGGGGAGGCTATGGCTACACCTTC.

The chain carries TRBV7-9 and TRBJ1-5; a possible D gene is TRBD1 (5 bases). The CDR3 runs to 16 residues. Germline V lookup: CDR1 SEHNR, CDR2 FQNEAQ (reference sequence). Trimming removed 3 bases at V and 2 bases at J, with 14 bases between. The CDR3 DNA reads TGTGCCAGCAGCTTTGGGACGGGAGGGGGCAATCAGCCCCAGCATTTT. It yields the protein CASSFGTGGGNQPQHF.

J is TRBJ1-5 and V is TRBV4-1, with D perhaps matching TRBD1 (6 bases). The CDR3 has 16 residues. Trimming left V 0 bases short and J 9 bases short, with 18 bases between. Germline lookup yields CDR1 MGHRA and CDR2 YSYEKL. This CDR3 reads CASSQESGGGRSPQHF. The CDR3 DNA is TGCGCCAGCAGCCAAGAGAGTGGAGGGGGGCGGTCGCCCCAGCATTTT.

In nucleotides, the CDR3 is TGTGCCAGTCGGCGGGACATGTACAATGAGCAGTTCTTC. Its translation is CASRRDMYNEQFF. The chain joins TRBV6-5 to TRBJ2-1; D is tentatively TRBD1 or TRBD2 (6 bases each). The CDR3 consists of 13 residues. V lost 9 bases to trimming and J lost 4 bases, with 13 bases between them. Germline loops: CDR1 MNHEY, CDR2 SVGAGI.

The chain uses TRBV3-1 (or the pseudogene TRBV3-2) and TRBJ1-2; D remains ambiguous. V lost 2 bases and J lost 7, with 14 bases in between. The CDR3 runs to 14 residues. Germline lookup yields CDR1 LGHDT and CDR2 YNNKEL (reference sequence). The CDR3 DNA follows: TGTGCCAGCAGCCAATGGACCACGGCTCGTGGCTACACCTTC. Its translation is CASSQWTTARGYTF.

The V and J genes are TRBV3-1 (or the pseudogene TRBV3-2) and TRBJ1-6, with D possibly TRBD1 on 5 matching bases. The length of the CDR3 is 16 residues. Germline V gene sequence: CDR1 LGHDT, CDR2 YNNKEL (reference sequence). The ends were cut back, 0 bases at V and 9 bases at J, with 15 bases in the middle. The CDR3 bases are TGTGCCAGCAGCCAAGATTCGGGGCAGGGCATTTCACCCCTCCACTTT. Amino acids: CASSQDSGQGISPLHF.

The chain recombines TRBV28 with TRBJ1-2; 8 nucleotides match TRBD1. The CDR3 extends over 13 amino acids. The trim removed 4 bases at V and 3 bases at J, leaving 1 base unmatched. Germline loops: CDR1 MDHEN, CDR2 SYDVKM. The CDR3 sequence: CASSSGQDYGYTF. The CDR3 DNA reads as TGTGCCAGCAGTTCGGGACAGGACTATGGCTACACCTTC.

The rearrangement uses TRBV7-9 and TRBJ2-5; D is perhaps TRBD2 (5 bases). Between the trimmed V and J ends, which lost 2 bases and 5 bases, there was a span of 12 bases. Germline CDR1 SEHNR, CDR2 FQNEAQ (reference sequence). CDR3 size: 14 residues. The DNA of the CDR3 is TGTGCCAGCAGCTTAAAGATAAGGGAGGAGACCCAGTACTTC. Protein: CASSLKIREETQYF.

The chain is built from TRBV11-3 and TRBJ2-1; 8 bases are a match to TRBD2. The trim removed 0 bases at V and 3 bases at J, leaving 10 bases unmatched. CDR1 and CDR2 from the germline V gene are SGHNT and YENEEA. CDR3 length: 18 residues. The CDR3 bases are TGTGCCAGCAGCTTAGACCTTCCTAGCGGGTTACGCTACAATGAGCAGTTCTTC. Translated, it gives CASSLDLPSGLRYNEQFF. The entire variable domain, with the rest obtained from reference TRBV11-3 and TRBJ2-1, is as follows: EAGVVQSPRYKIIEKKQPVAFWCNPISGHNTLYWYLQNLGQGPELLIRYENEEAVDDSQLPKDRFSAERLKGVDSTLKIQPAELGDSAVYLCASSLDLPSGLRYNEQFFGPGTRLTVL.

This clone was seen only once. The J gene is TRBJ2-7, the V gene TRBV10-3, with 9 bases fitting TRBD1. After removal of 7 bases from V and 3 bases from J, the junction contained 4 bases not matched to a gene. The CDR3 loop spans 13 amino acids. Germline V gene data show CDR1 as ENHRY and CDR2 as SYGVKD. The CDR3 DNA sequence: TGTGCCATCAATCCGGGACAGGGCTACGAGCAGTACTTC. Residues: CAINPGQGYEQYF.

The chain carries TRBV2 and TRBJ1-1, with TRBD1 identical over 8 bases. This CDR3 spans 12 amino acids. Germline V gives CDR1 SNHLY, CDR2 FYNNEI. Germline trimming cut 6 bases from V and 5 bases from J; bases unmatched to any gene: 2. For the CDR3, the DNA is TGTGCCAGCAGAAGACAGGGGACTGAAGCTTTCTTT. Protein sequence: CASRRQGTEAFF.

In this sample, this clone turned up once. This sequence joins TRBV6-1 and TRBJ1-1, with TRBD1 matching over 7 bases. J lost 4 bases, V lost 3 bases, and 11 bases had no gene match. The CDR3 sequence is 16 residues long. Germline CDR1 and CDR2: MNHNS and SASEGT. The CDR3 here is CASSDRLWDSPTEAFF. In nucleotides, the CDR3 is TGTGCCAGCAGTGATAGGTTATGGGACAGCCCCACTGAAGCTTTCTTT.

This chain connects TRBV19 to TRBJ2-3; weak D call: TRBD1 (5 bases). The CDR3 has 15 residues. Germline CDR1 is LNHDA and CDR2 is SQIVND (reference sequence). Between the trimmed V and J ends, which lost 9 bases and 1 base, there was a span of 17 bases. For the CDR3, the DNA is TGTGCCAGCCGGAAGATGGGCAGGGGCACAGATACGCAGTATTTT. It encodes CASRKMGRGTDTQYF.

The chain couples TRBV30 to TRBJ1-2; TRBD1 might be the D (6 bases). CDR1 and CDR2 from the germline V gene are GTSNPN and SVGIG (reference sequence). Trimming removed 1 base from V and 8 bases from J, with 14 bases in between. The CDR3 covers 13 residues. The CDR3 sequence is CAWSGDNWGGYTF. Written as DNA, the CDR3 is TGTGCCTGGAGTGGGGACAACTGGGGGGGCTACACCTTC.